The 16 T cell receptor beta chains in this list originate from one sample, sequenced in a study of T cells after yellow fever vaccination. TCRdb called the 5' RACE reads again in MiXCR, with one record for every CDR3 protein. The sample lists hundreds of thousands of distinct CDR3 sequences; 5.2% were seen once. Sequencing used CD4+ T cells sorted from PBMCs, obtained on the day of the yellow fever booster vaccination. The receptors were gathered from a man aged 18 to 35 who received the YFV17D yellow fever vaccine.

The sample holds a few counts of this clonotype. The chain recombines TRBV12-3 or TRBV12-4 with TRBJ1-2; D not certain. V was cut by 3 bases and J by 12 bases, with 17 bases left in between. CDR3 length equals 13 residues. CDR3 sequence: CASSLGSDQIHTF. DNA for the CDR3: TGTGCCAGCAGTTTGGGATCAGACCAGATCCACACCTTC.

The sample holds a few counts of this clonotype. The CDR3 DNA follows: TGCGCCAGCAGCCCGGTGATGGGACAGGGGGCCTACAATGAGCAGTTCTTC. Its translation is CASSPVMGQGAYNEQFF. The chain links TRBV4-3 to TRBJ2-1; 11 positions agree with TRBD1. This CDR3 is 17 amino acids long. CDR1 and CDR2 from the germline V gene are LGHNA and YSLEER. Trimming at V came to 4 bases and at J to 2 bases, leaving 7 bases not matched to a gene.

This clonotype is labeled as medium-sized. The rearrangement joins TRBV3-2 to TRBJ2-7. TRBV3-2 is a pseudogene segment. The CDR3 runs to 16 residues. The CDR3 region is CASSQDLPPATYEQYV. The CDR3 DNA reads TGTGCCAGCAGCCAAGATTTACCGCCTGCTACCTACGAGCAGTACGTC.

This clonotype was picked up a small number of times. The V gene is TRBV7-8, the J gene TRBJ2-7; no reliable D call. Germline lookup yields CDR1 SGHVS and CDR2 FQNEAQ. V lost 1 base and J 4 bases, leaving 8 bases between the germline ends. The CDR3 consists of 13 residues. CDR3 loop: CASSLVSGYEQYF. CDR3 bases: TGTGCCAGCAGCTTAGTGTCCGGTTACGAGCAGTACTTC.

V and J are TRBV10-1 and TRBJ2-7; maybe TRBD1 (6 bases). Germline assignment: CDR1 WNHNN and CDR2 SYGVQD (reference sequence). V was shortened by 0 bases and J by 6 bases, with 21 bases between the two germline ends. This CDR3 comprises 17 residues. CDR3 sequence (DNA): TGCGCCAGCAGTGAGTCGCCGACAGGCGGAGATTCGGCCGAGCAGTACTTC. Translating gives CASSESPTGGDSAEQYF.

This clonotype was detected many times. V usage is TRBV5-1 and J usage is TRBJ1-1; TRBD1 agrees at 7 bases. J gave up 0 bases and V 4 bases, and 9 bases lay outside the gene matches. CDR1 and CDR2 (germline): SGHRS, YFSETQ. The CDR3 runs 16 residues. CDR3 sequence (DNA): TGCGCCAGCAGCACGGGACAGATGGGTATGAACACTGAAGCTTTCTTT. Encoded protein: CASSTGQMGMNTEAFF. Full variable domain (outside the CDR3, taken from reference TRBV5-1 and TRBJ1-1): KAGVTQTPRYLIKTRGQQVTLSCSPISGHRSVSWYQQTPGQGLQFLFEYFSETQRNKGNFPGRFSGRQFSNSRSEMNVSTLELGDSALYLCASSTGQMGMNTEAFFGQGTRLTVV.

This clonotype was counted only a few times. This CDR3 reads CASSPGTGSSGNTIYF. The DNA for the CDR3 is TGTGCCAGCAGTCCGGGGACAGGGAGCTCTGGAAACACCATATATTTT. The rearrangement links TRBV25-1 to TRBJ1-3, with 9 bases identical to TRBD1. V was pared by 5 bases and J by 0 bases, with 5 bases of the junction left unmatched. This CDR3 has 16 residues. Germline V gene sequence: CDR1 MGHDK, CDR2 SYGVNS.

This clonotype came up many times. The germline gene is not matched at one end of the junction; a read error may be the cause. The genes are TRBV3-1 and TRBJ1-4; D remains unclear. From germline, CDR1 is LGHDT and CDR2 YNNKEL (reference sequence). The CDR3 runs 15 residues. The CDR3 here is CASSQGTSPNEKLFF. CDR3 in DNA: TGTGCCAGCAGTCAAGGTACTTCCCCGAATGAAAAACTGTTTTTT. Filled out from reference TRBV3-1 and TRBJ1-4, the complete variable domain reads DTAVSQTPKYLVTQMGNDKSIKCEQNLGHDTMYWYKQDSKKFLKIMFSYNNKELIINETVPNRFSPKSPDKAHLNLHINSLELGDSAVYFCASSQGTSPNEKLFFGSGTQLSVL.

This clonotype was seen only a few times. V gene TRBV28 combines with J gene TRBJ1-3; 8 bases line up with TRBD1. With 2 bases clipped from V and 3 bases from J, the junction kept 3 bases outside the gene matches. Looked up from germline, CDR1 is MDHEN and CDR2 is SYDVKM. The CDR3 loop spans 15 amino acids. The CDR3 loop reads CASSLNRGDGNTIYF. The CDR3 bases are TGTGCCAGCAGTTTAAACAGGGGGGATGGAAACACCATATATTTT. Full variable domain (remainder filled in from reference TRBV28 and TRBJ1-3): DVKVTQSSRYLVKRTGEKVFLECVQDMDHENMFWYRQDPGLGLRLIYFSYDVKMKEKGDIPEGYSVSREKKERFSLILESASTNQTSMYLCASSLNRGDGNTIYFGEGSWLTVV.

This clonotype has only a few counts. The rearrangement joins TRBV18 to TRBJ2-5, with D perhaps TRBD1 (6 bases). CDR1 and CDR2 (germline): KGHSH, LQKENI. This CDR3 spans 14 amino acids. V lost 1 base and J 3 bases, leaving 9 bases between the germline ends. The CDR3 reads CASSPLTGEETQYF. The CDR3 DNA is TGTGCCAGCTCACCACTGACAGGAGAAGAGACCCAGTACTTC.

V is TRBV6-5 and J is TRBJ2-7; 12 bases are shared with TRBD1. Trimming cost V 4 bases and J 5 bases; bases outside gene matches: 6. This CDR3 spans 15 amino acids. CDR1 is MNHEY and CDR2 is SVGAGI in the germline V gene. The CDR3 nucleotides read TGTGCCAGCAGTTCCCTGGGACAGGGGGCGGACGAGCAGTACTTC. Residues: CASSSLGQGADEQYF.

J is TRBJ2-1 and V is TRBV5-4, with TRBD2 matching over 7 bases. Germline loops: CDR1 SGHNT, CDR2 YYREEE (reference sequence). The CDR3 covers 14 residues. V lost 7 bases and J lost 8; bases outside the gene matches: 12. CDR3 sequence (DNA): TGTGCCAGCGAAAAGGGACTACCGGGGGATGAGCAGTTCTTC. It specifies CASEKGLPGDEQFF.

This clonotype was seen at least ten times. The rearrangement links TRBV5-6 to TRBJ2-5; no clear D gene. CDR3 size: 13 residues. The ends were cut back, 2 bases at V and 5 bases at J, with 10 bases in the middle. Germline assignment: CDR1 SGHDT and CDR2 YYEEEE. For the CDR3, the DNA is TGTGCCAGCAGCTTCGCGGTGCGGGAGACCCAGTACTTC. Encoded protein: CASSFAVRETQYF.

The table lists this clonotype with many counts. This rearrangement joins TRBV7-9 to TRBJ2-7; D is perhaps TRBD1 (5 bases). The germline V gene encodes CDR1 SEHNR and CDR2 FQNEAQ (reference sequence). The CDR3 totals 13 residues. Deletions cut 5 bases from V and 7 bases from J, with 15 bases between. The CDR3 reads CASSRDSLGEQYF. The CDR3 coding sequence is TGTGCCAGCAGCAGAGACAGTTTAGGGGAGCAGTACTTC.

The V and J genes are TRBV18 and TRBJ1-4, with a possible D match to TRBD1 (5 bases). This CDR3 has 14 residues. The V gene's germline CDR1 is KGHSH and CDR2 LQKENI. V was clipped by 3 bases and J by 4 bases, with 9 bases between them. As DNA, the CDR3 is TGTGCCAGCTCACCGACAGCAGATAATGAAAAACTGTTTTTT. Translated: CASSPTADNEKLFF. Full variable domain (remainder filled in from reference TRBV18 and TRBJ1-4): NAGVMQNPRHLVRRRGQEARLRCSPMKGHSHVYWYRQLPEEGLKFMVYLQKENIIDESGMPKERFSAEFPKEGPSILRIQQVVRGDSAAYFCASSPTADNEKLFFGSGTQLSVL.

This clonotype was seen ten or more times. The chain combines TRBV12-3 or TRBV12-4 with TRBJ2-7, with TRBD2 as a possible D gene (5 bases). This CDR3 region has 15 residues. Deletions cut 6 bases from V and 6 bases from J, with 21 bases between. In nucleotides, the CDR3 is TGTGCCAGCAGCCCCGACGGATCGGGGAATCCCGAGCAGTACGTC. Translated: CASSPDGSGNPEQYV.